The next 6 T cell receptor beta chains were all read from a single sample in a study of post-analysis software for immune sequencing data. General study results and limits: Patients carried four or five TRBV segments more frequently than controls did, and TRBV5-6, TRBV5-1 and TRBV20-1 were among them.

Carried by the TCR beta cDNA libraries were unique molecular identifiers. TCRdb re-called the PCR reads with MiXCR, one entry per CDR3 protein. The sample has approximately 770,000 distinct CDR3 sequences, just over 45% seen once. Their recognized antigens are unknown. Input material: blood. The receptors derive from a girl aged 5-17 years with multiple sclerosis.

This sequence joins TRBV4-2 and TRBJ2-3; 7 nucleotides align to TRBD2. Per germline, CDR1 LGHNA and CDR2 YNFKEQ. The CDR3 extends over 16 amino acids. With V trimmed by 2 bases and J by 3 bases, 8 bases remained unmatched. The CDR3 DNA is TGTGCCAGCAGCCAAAACCAGCTGGGGGGGACAGATACGCAGTATTTT. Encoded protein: CASSQNQLGGTDTQYF.

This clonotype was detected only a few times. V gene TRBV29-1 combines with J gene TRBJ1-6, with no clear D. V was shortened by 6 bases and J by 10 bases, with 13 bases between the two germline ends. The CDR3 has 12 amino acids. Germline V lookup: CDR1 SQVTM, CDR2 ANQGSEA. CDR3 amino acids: CSVEVPGSPLHF. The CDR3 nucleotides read TGCAGCGTCGAGGTTCCGGGGTCACCCCTCCACTTT. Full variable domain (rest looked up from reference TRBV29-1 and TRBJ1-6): SAVISQKPSRDICQRGTSLTIQCQVDSQVTMMFWYRQQPGQSLTLIATANQGSEATYESGFVIDKFPISRPNLTFSTLTVSNMSPEDSSIYLCSVEVPGSPLHFGNGTRLTVT.

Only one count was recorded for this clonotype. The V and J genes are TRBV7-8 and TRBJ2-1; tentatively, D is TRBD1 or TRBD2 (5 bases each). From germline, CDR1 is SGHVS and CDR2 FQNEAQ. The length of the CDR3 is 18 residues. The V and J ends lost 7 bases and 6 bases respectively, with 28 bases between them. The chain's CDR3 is CASNSRLPGTPSSNEQFF. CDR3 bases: TGTGCCAGCAACTCGAGGCTCCCTGGGACCCCCTCGTCCAATGAGCAGTTCTTC.

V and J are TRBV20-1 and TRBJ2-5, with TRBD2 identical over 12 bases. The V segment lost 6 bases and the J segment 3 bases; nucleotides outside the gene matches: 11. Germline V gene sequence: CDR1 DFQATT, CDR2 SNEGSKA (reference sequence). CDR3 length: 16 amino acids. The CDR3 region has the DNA TGCAGTGCCCCGAGGACTAGCGGGATCCGGGAAGAGACCCAGTACTTC. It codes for CSAPRTSGIREETQYF.

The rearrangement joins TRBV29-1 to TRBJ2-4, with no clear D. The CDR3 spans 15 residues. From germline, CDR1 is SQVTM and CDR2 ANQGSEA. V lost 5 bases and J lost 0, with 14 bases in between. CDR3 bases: TGCAGCGTTTTGAGTCGTAACGTAGCCAAAAACATTCAGTACTTC. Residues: CSVLSRNVAKNIQYF.

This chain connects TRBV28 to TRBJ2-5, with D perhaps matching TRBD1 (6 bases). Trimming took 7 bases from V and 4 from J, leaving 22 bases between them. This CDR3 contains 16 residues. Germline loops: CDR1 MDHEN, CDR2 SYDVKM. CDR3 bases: TGTGCCAGCACTTCATGGGAAGGGGGTGGTGGAGAGACCCAGTACTTC. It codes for CASTSWEGGGGETQYF.